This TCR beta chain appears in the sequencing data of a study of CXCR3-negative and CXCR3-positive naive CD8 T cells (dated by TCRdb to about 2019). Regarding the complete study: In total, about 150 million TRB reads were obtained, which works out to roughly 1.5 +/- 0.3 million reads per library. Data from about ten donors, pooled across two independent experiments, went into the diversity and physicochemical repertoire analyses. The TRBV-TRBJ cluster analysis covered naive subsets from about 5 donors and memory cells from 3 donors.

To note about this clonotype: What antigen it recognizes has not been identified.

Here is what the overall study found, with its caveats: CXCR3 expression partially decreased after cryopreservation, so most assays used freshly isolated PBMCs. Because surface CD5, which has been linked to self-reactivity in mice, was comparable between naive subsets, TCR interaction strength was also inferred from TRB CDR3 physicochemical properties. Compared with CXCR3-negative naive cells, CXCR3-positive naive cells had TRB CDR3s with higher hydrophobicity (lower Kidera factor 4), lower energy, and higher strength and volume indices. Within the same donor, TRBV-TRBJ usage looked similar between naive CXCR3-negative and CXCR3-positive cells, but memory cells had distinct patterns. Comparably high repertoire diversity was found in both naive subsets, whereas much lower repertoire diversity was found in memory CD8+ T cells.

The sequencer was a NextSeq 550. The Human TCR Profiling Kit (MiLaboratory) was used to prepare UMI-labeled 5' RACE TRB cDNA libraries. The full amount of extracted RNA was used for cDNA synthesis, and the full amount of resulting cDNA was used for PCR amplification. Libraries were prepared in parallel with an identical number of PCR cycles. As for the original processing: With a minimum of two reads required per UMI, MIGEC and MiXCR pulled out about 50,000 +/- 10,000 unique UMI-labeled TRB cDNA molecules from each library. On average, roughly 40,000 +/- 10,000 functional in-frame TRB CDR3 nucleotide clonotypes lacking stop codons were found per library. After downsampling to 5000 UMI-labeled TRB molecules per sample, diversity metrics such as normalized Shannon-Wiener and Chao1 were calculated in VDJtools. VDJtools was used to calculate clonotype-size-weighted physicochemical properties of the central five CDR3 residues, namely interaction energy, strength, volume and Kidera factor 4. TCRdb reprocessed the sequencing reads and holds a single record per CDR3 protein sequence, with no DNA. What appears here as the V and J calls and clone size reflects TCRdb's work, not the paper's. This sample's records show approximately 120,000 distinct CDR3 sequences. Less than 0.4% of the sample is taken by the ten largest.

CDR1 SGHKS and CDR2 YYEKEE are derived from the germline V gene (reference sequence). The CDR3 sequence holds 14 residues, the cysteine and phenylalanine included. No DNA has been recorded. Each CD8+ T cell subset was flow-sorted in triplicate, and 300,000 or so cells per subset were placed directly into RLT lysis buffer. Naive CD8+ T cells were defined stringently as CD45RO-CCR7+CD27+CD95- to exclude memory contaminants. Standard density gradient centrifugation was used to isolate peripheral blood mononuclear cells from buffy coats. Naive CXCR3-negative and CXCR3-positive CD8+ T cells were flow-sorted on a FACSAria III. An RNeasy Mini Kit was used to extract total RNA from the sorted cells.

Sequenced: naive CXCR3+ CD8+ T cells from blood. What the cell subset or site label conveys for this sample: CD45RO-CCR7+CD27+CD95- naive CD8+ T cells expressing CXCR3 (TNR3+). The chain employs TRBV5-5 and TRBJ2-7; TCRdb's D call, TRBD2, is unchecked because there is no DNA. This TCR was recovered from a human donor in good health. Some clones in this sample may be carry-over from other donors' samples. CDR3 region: CASSWGPSGNEQYF.